One sample yielded the 5 T cell receptor delta chains listed below, sequenced in a study of Vδ1+ human thymocytes. General study findings and limits: In the thymus, TRG and TRD repertoires looked highly polyclonal with Gaussian CDR3 lengths.

Sequences come from RNA converted to cDNA by reverse transcription. CDR3 amplicons came from multiplex PCR with pooled V-gene forward and constant-region reverse primers. TCRdb re-processed the multiplex PCR reads using CATT. The top ten hold 0.2% to 0.3% of the sample, which has 80,000 or so delta-chain clones, around 35% seen once. Their target antigens are unknown. The sequenced material came from Vdelta1+ gamma-delta thymocytes from the thymus. The subset: FACS-sorted CD3+ TCRalphabeta- TCRVdelta1+ TCRVdelta2- thymocytes. These receptors originate from a boy less than two years old who had congenital heart surgery.

This chain connects TRDV1 to TRDJ1; the D is unclear. Trimming took off 2 bases at V and 1 base at J, with 23 bases between the two ends. Looked up from germline, CDR1 is TSWWSYY and CDR2 is QGS. The CDR3 consists of 19 residues. This CDR3 is CALGEWAHRSTRPTDKLIF. Written as DNA, the CDR3 is TGTGCTCTTGGGGAATGGGCCCATCGTAGCACTCGCCCCACCGATAAACTCATCTTT.

Concerning this clone: Distinct nucleotide sequences in the sample also encode this CDR3. The chain carries TRDV1 and TRDJ1; a weak D match, TRDD2 (5 bases). Per the germline V gene, CDR1 is TSWWSYY and CDR2 is QGS. This CDR3 has 15 residues. Trimming removed 0 bases at V and 6 bases at J, with 14 bases between. CDR3: CALGELRPYPYKLIF. Here the CDR3 DNA reads TGTGCTCTTGGGGAACTTCGCCCCTACCCTTATAAACTCATCTTT.

This chain links TRDV1 with TRDJ1; TRDD2 matches at 9 bases. The germline V gene has CDR1 TSWWSYY and CDR2 QGS. Trimming cost V 0 bases and J 3 bases; bases outside gene matches: 14. This CDR3 region has 19 residues. CDR3 DNA sequence: TGTGCTCTTGGGGAACTCTTCGCCTTCCTACCTTACTACGCCGATAAACTCATCTTT. Protein: CALGELFAFLPYYADKLIF.

The gene calls are TRDV1 and TRDJ1, with TRDD3 identical over 9 bases. Germline V lookup: CDR1 TSWWSYY, CDR2 QGS. The length of the CDR3 is 16 residues. V was clipped by 3 bases and J by 11 bases; unmatched bases: 16. CDR3 bases: TGTGCTCTTGGGGAGCCCTTTTACGGGGGATACTCCCGGCTCATCTTT. Protein: CALGEPFYGGYSRLIF.

Details on this clone: A much larger clone sits a single nucleotide away, making a read error possible. V is TRDV2 and J is TRDJ1; 12 bases match TRDD3. Germline V gene sequence: CDR1 GEAIGNYY, CDR2 EKD. This CDR3 has 18 amino acids. The CDR3 spells CACATITGGYRLTDKLIF. CDR3 nucleotides: TGTGCCTGTGCCACCATCACTGGGGGATACCGCTTAACCGATAAACTCATCTTT.